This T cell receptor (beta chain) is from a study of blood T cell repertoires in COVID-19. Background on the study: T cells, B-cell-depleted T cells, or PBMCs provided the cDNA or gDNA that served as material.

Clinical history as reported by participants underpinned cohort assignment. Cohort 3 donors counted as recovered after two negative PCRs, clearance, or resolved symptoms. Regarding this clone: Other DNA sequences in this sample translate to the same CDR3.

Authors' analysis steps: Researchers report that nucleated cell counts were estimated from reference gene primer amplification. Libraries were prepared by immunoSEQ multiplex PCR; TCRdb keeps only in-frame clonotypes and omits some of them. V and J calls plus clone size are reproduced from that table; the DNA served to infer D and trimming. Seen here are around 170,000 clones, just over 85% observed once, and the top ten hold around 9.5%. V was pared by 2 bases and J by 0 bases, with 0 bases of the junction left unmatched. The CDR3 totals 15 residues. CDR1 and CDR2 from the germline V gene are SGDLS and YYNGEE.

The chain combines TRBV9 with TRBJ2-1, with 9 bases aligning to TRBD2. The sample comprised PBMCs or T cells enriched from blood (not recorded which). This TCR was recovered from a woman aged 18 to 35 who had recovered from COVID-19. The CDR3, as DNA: TGTGCCAGCAGCGTTAGCGGGAGCTCCTACAATGAGCAGTTCTTC. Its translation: CASSVSGSSYNEQFF.